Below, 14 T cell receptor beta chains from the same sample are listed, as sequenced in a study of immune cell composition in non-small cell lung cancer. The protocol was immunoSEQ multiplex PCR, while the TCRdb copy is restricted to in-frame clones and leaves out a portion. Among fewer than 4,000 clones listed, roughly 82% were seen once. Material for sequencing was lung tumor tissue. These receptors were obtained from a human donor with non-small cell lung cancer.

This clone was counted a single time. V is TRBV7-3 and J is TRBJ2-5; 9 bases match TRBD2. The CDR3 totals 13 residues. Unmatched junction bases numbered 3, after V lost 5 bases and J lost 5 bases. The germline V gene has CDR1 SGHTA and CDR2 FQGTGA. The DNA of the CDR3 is TGTGCCAGCAGCATTGGGACTAGCGAGACCCAGTACTTC. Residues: CASSIGTSETQYF.

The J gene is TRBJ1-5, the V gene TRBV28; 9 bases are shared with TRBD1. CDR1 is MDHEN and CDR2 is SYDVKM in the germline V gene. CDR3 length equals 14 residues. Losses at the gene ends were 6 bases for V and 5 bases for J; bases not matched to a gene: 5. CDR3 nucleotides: TGTGCCAGCAGCTCCACAGGGGGCTATCAGCCCCAGCATTTT. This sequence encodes CASSSTGGYQPQHF.

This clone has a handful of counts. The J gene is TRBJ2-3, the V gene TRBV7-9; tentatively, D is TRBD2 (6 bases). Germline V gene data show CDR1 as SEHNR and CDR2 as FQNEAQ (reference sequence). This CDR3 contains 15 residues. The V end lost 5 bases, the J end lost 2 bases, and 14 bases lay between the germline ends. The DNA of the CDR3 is TGTGCCAGCAGCCCCGACGGGAGTACCACAGATACGCAGTATTTT. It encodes CASSPDGSTTDTQYF.

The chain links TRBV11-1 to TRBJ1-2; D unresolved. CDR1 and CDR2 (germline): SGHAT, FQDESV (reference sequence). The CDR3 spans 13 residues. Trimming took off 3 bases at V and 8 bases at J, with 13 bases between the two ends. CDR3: CASSFGLEGGYTF. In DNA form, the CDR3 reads TGTGCCAGCAGCTTCGGCCTGGAGGGAGGCTACACCTTC.

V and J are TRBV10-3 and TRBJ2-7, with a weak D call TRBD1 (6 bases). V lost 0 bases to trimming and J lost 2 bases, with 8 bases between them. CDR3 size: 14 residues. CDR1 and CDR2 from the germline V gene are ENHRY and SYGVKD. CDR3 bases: TGTGCCATCAGTGAGTCGGGGACACCCTACGAGCAGTACTTC. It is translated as CAISESGTPYEQYF.

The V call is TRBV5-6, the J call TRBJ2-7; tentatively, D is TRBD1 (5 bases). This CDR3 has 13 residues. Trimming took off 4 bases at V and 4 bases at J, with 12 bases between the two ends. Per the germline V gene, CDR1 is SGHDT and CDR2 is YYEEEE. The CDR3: CASSQSGAYEQYF. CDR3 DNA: TGTGCCAGCAGCCAATCTGGGGCTTACGAGCAGTACTTC.

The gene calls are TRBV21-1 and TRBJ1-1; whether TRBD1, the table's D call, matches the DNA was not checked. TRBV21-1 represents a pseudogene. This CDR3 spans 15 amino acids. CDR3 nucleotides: TGTGCCAGCAGCACCGACAGGGCCCTCGACACTGAAGCTTTCTTT. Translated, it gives CASSTDRALDTEAFF.

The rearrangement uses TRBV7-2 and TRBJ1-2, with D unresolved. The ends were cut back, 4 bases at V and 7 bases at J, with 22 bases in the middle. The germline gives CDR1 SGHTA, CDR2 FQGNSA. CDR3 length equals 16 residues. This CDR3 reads CASSSPVGGWLSGYTF. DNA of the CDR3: TGTGCCAGCAGCTCCCCGGTCGGAGGCTGGTTGAGTGGCTACACCTTC.

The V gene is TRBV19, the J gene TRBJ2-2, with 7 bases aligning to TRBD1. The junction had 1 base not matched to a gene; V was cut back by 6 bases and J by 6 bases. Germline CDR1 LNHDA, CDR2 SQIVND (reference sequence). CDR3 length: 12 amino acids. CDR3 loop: CASSDRAGELFF. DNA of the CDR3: TGTGCCAGTAGCGACAGGGCCGGGGAGCTGTTTTTT.

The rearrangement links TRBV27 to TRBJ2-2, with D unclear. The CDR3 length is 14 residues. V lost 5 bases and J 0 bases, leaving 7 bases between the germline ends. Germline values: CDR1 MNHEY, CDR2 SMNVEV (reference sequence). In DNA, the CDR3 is TGTGCCAGCAGTCCCACATCGAACACCGGGGAGCTGTTTTTT. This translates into CASSPTSNTGELFF.

This CDR3 is CASRVQGNQPQHF. In DNA form, the CDR3 reads TGTGCCAGCAGGGTCCAGGGAAATCAGCCCCAGCATTTT. The chain carries TRBV28 and TRBJ1-5; possibly TRBD1 for D (5 bases). CDR1 is MDHEN and CDR2 is SYDVKM in the germline V gene. This CDR3 has 13 amino acids. V dropped 6 bases and J dropped 4 bases, with 10 bases sitting between them.

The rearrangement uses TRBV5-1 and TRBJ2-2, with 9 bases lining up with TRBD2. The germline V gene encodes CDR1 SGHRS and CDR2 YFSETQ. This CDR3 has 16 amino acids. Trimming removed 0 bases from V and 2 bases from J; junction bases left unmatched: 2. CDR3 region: CASSLALAGNTGELFF. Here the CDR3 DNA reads TGCGCCAGCAGCTTGGCCCTAGCGGGAAACACCGGGGAGCTGTTTTTT.

The chain's CDR3 is CAWSAGQDNSPLHF. As DNA, the CDR3 is TGTGCCTGGAGTGCGGGACAGGATAATTCACCCCTCCACTTT. This chain links TRBV30 with TRBJ1-6; 8 nucleotides match TRBD1. This CDR3 region has 14 residues. V lost 1 base and J lost 5; bases outside the gene matches: 1. The V gene's germline CDR1 is GTSNPN and CDR2 SVGIG (reference sequence).

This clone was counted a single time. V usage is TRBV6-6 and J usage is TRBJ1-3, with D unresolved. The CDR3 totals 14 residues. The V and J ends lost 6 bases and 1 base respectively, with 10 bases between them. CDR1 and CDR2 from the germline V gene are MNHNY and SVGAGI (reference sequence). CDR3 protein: CASRPPGSGNTIYF. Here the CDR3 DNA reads TGTGCCAGCAGGCCGCCGGGGTCTGGAAACACCATATATTTT.